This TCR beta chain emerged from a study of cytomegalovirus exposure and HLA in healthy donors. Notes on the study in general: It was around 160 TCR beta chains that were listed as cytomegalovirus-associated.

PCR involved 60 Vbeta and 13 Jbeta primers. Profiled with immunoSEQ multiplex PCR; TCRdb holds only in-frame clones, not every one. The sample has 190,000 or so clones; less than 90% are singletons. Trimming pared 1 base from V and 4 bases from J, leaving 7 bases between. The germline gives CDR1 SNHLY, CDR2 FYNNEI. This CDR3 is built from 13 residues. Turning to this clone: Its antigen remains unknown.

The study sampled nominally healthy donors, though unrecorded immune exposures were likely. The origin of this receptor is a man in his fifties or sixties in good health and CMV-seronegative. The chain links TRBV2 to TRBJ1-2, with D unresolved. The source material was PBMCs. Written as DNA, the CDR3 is TGTGCCAGCAGTGAAGGGTACAGCTATGGCTACACCTTC. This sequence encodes CASSEGYSYGYTF.